Listed below are T cell receptor beta chains from one sample, sequenced in a study of T cells in Graves' hyperthyroidism and ophthalmopathy. TCRdb reanalysed the multiplex PCR reads using MiXCR and keeps one entry per CDR3 protein. The sample includes more than 500,000 distinct CDR3 sequences, 15% to 20% of them seen just once. The sequencing input was blood. Receptors originate from a woman in her 30s with Graves' hyperthyroidism. CDR3s include the opening cysteine and the closing phenylalanine or tryptophan. D genes are given only for firm matches. Clone size appears in some rows only: once, few, many, or a class for an expanded clone.

v_gene	d_gene	abundance	j_gene	CDR3aa	CDR3nt
TRBV6-2/TRBV6-3	.	few	TRBJ1-2	CASSYFGTENYGYAF	TGTGCCAGCAGTTACTTCGGGACGGAGAACTATGGCTACGCCTTC
TRBV7-2	TRBD1	many	TRBJ1-5	CASSLDSGTGNQPQHF	TGTGCCAGCAGCCTCGACAGCGGGACAGGCAATCAGCCCCAGCATTTT
TRBV12-5	.	.	TRBJ1-1	CASGLVTTYLTEAFF	TGTGCTAGTGGTTTGGTTACGACATATCTCACTGAAGCTTTCTTT
TRBV6-1	TRBD2	many	TRBJ2-5	CASSEDPGGETQYF	TGTGCCAGCAGTGAAGACCCCGGGGGGGAGACCCAGTACTTC
TRBV15	.	many	TRBJ1-1	CATSRATGNTEAFF	TGTGCCACCAGCAGAGCGACAGGGAACACTGAAGCTTTCTTT
TRBV7-2	.	few	TRBJ2-1	CASSSPFLRSYNEQFF	TGTGCCAGCAGCTCCCCCTTCCTCCGCTCCTACAATGAGCAGTTCTTC
TRBV24-1	.	few	TRBJ2-7	CATSDDSPYEQYF	TGTGCCACCAGTGATGACAGCCCATACGAGCAGTACTTC
TRBV9	.	.	TRBJ2-3	CASSPLSGRWADTQYF	TGTGCCAGCAGCCCTTTGTCGGGGCGCTGGGCAGATACGCAGTATTTT
TRBV12-3/TRBV12-4	.	few	TRBJ1-2	CASSFEGVESGYTF	TGTGCCAGCAGTTTTGAAGGGGTGGAGAGCGGCTACACCTTC
TRBV7-9	.	.	TRBJ2-3	CASSFGRGAQLTKDTQYF	TGTGCCAGCAGCTTCGGACGTGGGGCCCAACTGACAAAGGATACGCAGTATTTT
TRBV20-1	.	many	TRBJ1-1	CSASRSGDFEAFF	TGCAGTGCTAGTCGGTCAGGGGATTTTGAAGCTTTCTTT
TRBV9	TRBD1	.	TRBJ2-7	CASSARGQGVSHEQYF	TGTGCCAGCAGCGCCCGAGGACAGGGGGTTAGTCACGAGCAGTACTTC
TRBV7-9	.	few	TRBJ2-7	CASSRPAAEDYEQYF	TGTGCCAGCAGCCGTCCCGCGGCGGAAGACTACGAGCAGTACTTC
TRBV27	.	few	TRBJ1-5	CASSLGPGMDQPQHF	TGTGCCAGCAGTTTAGGCCCCGGTATGGATCAGCCCCAGCATTTT
TRBV4-3	.	few	TRBJ1-5	CASSQVSGTNQPQHF	TGCGCCAGCAGCCAAGTTTCGGGGACCAATCAGCCCCAGCATTTT
TRBV28	.	few	TRBJ2-5	CASSTTGFEETQYF	TGTGCCAGCTCTACAACAGGGTTTGAAGAGACCCAGTACTTC
TRBV30	.	few	TRBJ2-1	CAWSVLDVRTYNEQFF	TGTGCCTGGAGTGTACTTGATGTTCGAACGTACAATGAGCAGTTCTTC
TRBV7-2	TRBD2	many	TRBJ2-7	CASSLSGTSGYEQYF	TGTGCCAGCAGCTTATCCGGGACTAGCGGCTACGAGCAGTACTTC
TRBV28	TRBD2	few	TRBJ2-5	CASNTAGGGEETQYF	TGTGCCAGCAACACAGCGGGAGGGGGAGAAGAGACCCAGTACTTC
TRBV2	.	many	TRBJ2-1	CASATGAYNEQFF	TGTGCCAGCGCGACGGGAGCCTACAATGAGCAGTTCTTC
TRBV9	.	few	TRBJ1-3	CASSPPGAGNTIYF	TGTGCCAGCAGCCCCCCGGGCGCTGGAAACACCATATATTTT
TRBV30	.	many	TRBJ2-5	CAWSVTGWTQYF	TGTGCCTGGAGTGTAACTGGCTGGACCCAGTACTTC
TRBV12-5	TRBD2	.	TRBJ2-7	CASGLGGSYNEQYF	TGTGCTAGTGGTTTAGGCGGGAGTTACAATGAGCAGTACTTC
TRBV12-3/TRBV12-4	.	few	TRBJ2-5	CASTSGFGKETQYF	TGTGCCAGCACTTCGGGTTTCGGGAAAGAGACCCAGTACTTC
TRBV7-8	TRBD1	many	TRBJ2-3	CASSLQGASTDTQYF	TGTGCCAGCAGCTTGCAGGGGGCTAGCACAGATACGCAGTATTTT
TRBV5-1	.	few	TRBJ1-4	CASSLAQGKEKLFF	TGCGCCAGCAGCTTGGCACAGGGCAAAGAAAAACTGTTTTTT
TRBV19	.	.	TRBJ2-3	CASSIGYTQYF	TGTGCCAGTAGTATAGGATATACGCAGTATTTT
TRBV20-1	TRBD2	few	TRBJ2-1	CSARSSGRALDAEQFF	TGCAGTGCTAGATCCAGCGGGAGGGCCCTCGATGCTGAGCAGTTCTTC
TRBV6-5	.	many	TRBJ1-4	CASSYSGSTNEKLFF	TGTGCCAGCAGTTACTCGGGCTCAACTAATGAAAAACTGTTTTTT
TRBV6-5	.	few	TRBJ1-5	CASSYSADPNQPQHF	TGTGCCAGCAGTTACTCGGCAGATCCCAATCAGCCCCAGCATTTT
TRBV30	.	many	TRBJ1-1	CAWSDAYTEAFF	TGTGCCTGGAGTGATGCGTACACTGAAGCTTTCTTT
TRBV10-2	.	.	TRBJ2-7	CASSGVGNRYEQYF	TGCGCCAGCAGTGGAGTGGGCAATCGGTACGAGCAGTACTTC
TRBV5-1	TRBD1	.	TRBJ1-1	CASSVRQGDTEAFF	TGCGCCAGCAGCGTCAGACAGGGGGACACTGAAGCTTTCTTT
TRBV20-1	.	many	TRBJ2-5	CSARAETQYF	TGCAGTGCTAGGGCAGAGACCCAGTACTTC
TRBV6-1	.	many	TRBJ2-7	CASKLFIDRTYEQYF	TGTGCCAGCAAACTATTCATCGACAGGACCTACGAGCAGTACTTC
TRBV15	.	many	TRBJ2-7	CATSAAAREHEQYF	TGTGCCACCAGCGCAGCGGCCAGGGAACACGAGCAGTACTTC
TRBV6-1	.	many	TRBJ1-1	CASSGGTGVRAEAFF	TGTGCCAGCAGTGGGGGGACGGGGGTTAGGGCTGAAGCTTTCTTT
TRBV2	.	many	TRBJ2-2	CASTGTARNTGELFF	TGTGCCAGCACCGGGACCGCCCGGAACACCGGGGAGCTGTTTTTT
TRBV6-5	TRBD2	many	TRBJ2-7	CASSLIAGVLYEQYF	TGTGCCAGCAGTTTGATAGCGGGAGTTCTCTACGAGCAGTACTTC
TRBV18	.	many	TRBJ1-2	CASSPPTAMGGYTF	TGTGCCAGCTCACCACCAACGGCCATGGGTGGCTACACCTTC
TRBV20-1	.	few	TRBJ2-1	CSARPGLPRNEQFF	TGCAGTGCTAGACCCGGACTGCCTCGGAATGAGCAGTTCTTC
TRBV5-6	.	.	TRBJ1-1	CASSLVRARGRTEAFF	TGTGCCAGCAGCTTGGTACGGGCCAGGGGTCGTACTGAAGCTTTCTTT
TRBV4-1	TRBD1	few	TRBJ1-5	CASSQDGGQISNQPQHF	TGCGCCAGCAGCCAAGATGGGGGACAGATTAGCAATCAGCCCCAGCATTTT
TRBV7-2	TRBD1	few	TRBJ2-5	CASSLGQQKETQYF	TGTGCCAGCAGCCTGGGACAGCAAAAAGAGACCCAGTACTTC
TRBV28	.	many	TRBJ2-1	CASRAGTITRKQFF	TGTGCCAGCAGAGCCGGGACCATCACGAGGAAGCAGTTCTTC
TRBV19	TRBD2	.	TRBJ2-3	CASSATSGASSTDTQYF	TGTGCCAGTAGTGCTACTAGCGGAGCCTCTAGCACAGATACGCAGTATTTT
TRBV5-6	.	once	TRBJ2-7	CASTPEGGSYEQYF	TGTGCCAGCACCCCGGAGGGGGGATCCTACGAGCAGTACTTC
TRBV2	.	many	TRBJ1-6	CAIVRDGGNSPLHF	TGTGCCATCGTCCGGGACGGCGGGAATTCACCCCTCCACTTT